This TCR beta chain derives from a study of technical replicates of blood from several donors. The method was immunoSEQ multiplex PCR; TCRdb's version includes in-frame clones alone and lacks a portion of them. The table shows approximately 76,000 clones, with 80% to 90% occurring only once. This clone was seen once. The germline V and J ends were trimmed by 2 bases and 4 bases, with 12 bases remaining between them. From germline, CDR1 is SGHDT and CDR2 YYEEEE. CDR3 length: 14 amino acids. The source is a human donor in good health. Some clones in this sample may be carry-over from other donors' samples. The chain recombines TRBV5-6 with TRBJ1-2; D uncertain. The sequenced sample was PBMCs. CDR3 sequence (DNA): TGTGCCAGCAGCTTCCAGGAACGGTCCTATGGCTACACCTTC. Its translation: CASSFQERSYGYTF.